The 5 T cell receptor beta chains reported below all come from one sample, sequenced in a study of blood T cell repertoires in COVID-19 (dated by TCRdb to 2020 to 2021). To prepare the library, the immunoSEQ multiplex PCR assay was applied. TCRdb stores this immuneACCESS table with in-frame sequences only. Part of the clones is absent; in the studies checked, under half of the shortfall reflects unresolved V genes, and no reason is known for the rest. This sample lists about 210,000 clones; around 83% were detected once. Of the sample, about 26% falls within the top ten clones. Sequencing was performed on PBMCs or T cells enriched from blood (not recorded which). These TCRs come from a woman aged 40 to 50 in a cohort exposed to, infected with or recovered from COVID-19 (not recorded which).

J is TRBJ2-1 and V is TRBV7-2; 7 nucleotides align to TRBD2. The CDR3 is 16 residues long. V lost 1 base to trimming and J lost 7 bases; unmatched junction nucleotides: 10. Looked up from germline, CDR1 is SGHTA and CDR2 is FQGNSA. CDR3 coding DNA: TGTGCCAGCAGCTTAGGAGGGGCGGCTAGCGGTAATGAGCAGTTCTTC. Amino acids: CASSLGGAASGNEQFF.

V gene TRBV5-1 combines with J gene TRBJ2-7; tentative D call: TRBD1 (5 bases). CDR3 length: 12 residues. Germline V CDR1 and CDR2: SGHRS, YFSETQ. Trimming removed 0 bases at V and 5 bases at J, with 6 bases between. CDR3 DNA sequence: TGCGCCAGCAGCTTGGCAGGGCACGAGCAGTACTTC. Translation: CASSLAGHEQYF. The full variable domain, its missing parts supplied by reference TRBV5-1 and TRBJ2-7, is KAGVTQTPRYLIKTRGQQVTLSCSPISGHRSVSWYQQTPGQGLQFLFEYFSETQRNKGNFPGRFSGRQFSNSRSEMNVSTLELGDSALYLCASSLAGHEQYFGPGTRLTVT.

This sequence joins TRBV6-5 and TRBJ1-5, with 9 bases that match TRBD1. Germline V gene lookup returns CDR1 MNHEY and CDR2 SVGAGI. This CDR3 has 12 amino acids. V was pared by 6 bases and J by 14 bases, with 8 bases of the junction left unmatched. The CDR3 reads CASRGDRDKEHF. In DNA, the CDR3 is TGTGCCAGCAGAGGGGACAGGGACAAGGAGCATTTT.

The chain couples TRBV27 to TRBJ1-5, with D maybe TRBD1 (5 bases). The CDR3 runs 16 residues. CDR1 and CDR2 (germline): MNHEY, SMNVEV (reference sequence). V lost 0 bases, J lost 1 base, and 10 bases lay in between. CDR3 sequence reads: CASSLSFPGSNQPQHF. The CDR3 DNA follows: TGTGCCAGCAGTTTATCGTTCCCAGGGAGCAATCAGCCCCAGCATTTT.

A word on this clone: Other DNA sequences in the sample encode the same CDR3. The CDR3 DNA reads TGTGCCAGCAGCTGGGGGACTAGCGGTTCCTACGAGCAGTACTTC. Translation gives CASSWGTSGSYEQYF. The chain employs TRBV11-3 and TRBJ2-7; 11 nucleotides match TRBD2. Per the germline V gene, CDR1 is SGHNT and CDR2 is YENEEA. The CDR3 totals 15 residues. The V and J ends lost 4 bases and 1 base, in that order; junction bases with no gene match: 3.